Listed below are T cell receptor beta chains from one sample, sequenced in a study of T cells after yellow fever vaccination. TCRdb ran MiXCR on the 5' RACE reads and lists one entry per CDR3 protein. The repertoire consists of 310,000 or so distinct CDR3 sequences, with around 6.8% occurring once and the leading ten covering roughly a sixth. Sequencing used PBMCs, obtained roughly 45 days after the first yellow fever vaccination. These receptors were collected from a man between 18 and 29 years old who received the YFV17D yellow fever vaccine. Each CDR3 is given with its conserved first and last residue. D genes are given only for firm matches. Size is stated for part of the rows, as once, few or many counts, or as a class when the clone is expanded.

v_gene	d_gene	abundance	j_gene	CDR3aa	CDR3nt
TRBV12-3/TRBV12-4	TRBD1	many	TRBJ2-3	CASSSRDSVYDTQYF	TGTGCCAGCAGTTCCCGGGACAGCGTGTATGATACGCAGTATTTT
TRBV9	TRBD2	few	TRBJ2-5	CASSALLAGGLETQYF	TGTGCCAGCAGCGCCCTGCTAGCGGGGGGGCTAGAGACCCAGTACTTC
TRBV7-2	TRBD2	few	TRBJ2-1	CASSSFVGGYGEQFF	TGTGCCAGCAGTTCATTTGTGGGAGGGTACGGTGAGCAGTTCTTC
TRBV11-2	NA	few	TRBJ1-5	CASSLNAGSNQPQHF	TGTGCCAGCAGCTTAAATGCAGGGAGCAATCAGCCCCAGCATTTT
TRBV6-2/TRBV6-3	NA	NA	TRBJ2-2	CASIGGTGELFF	TGTGCCAGCATTGGGGGGACCGGGGAGCTGTTTTTT
TRBV11-2	TRBD1	NA	TRBJ2-1	CASSVGQGDEQFF	TGTGCCAGCAGCGTGGGACAGGGGGATGAGCAGTTCTTC
TRBV6-5	TRBD2	NA	TRBJ2-1	CASSYGRGASMDEQFF	TGTGCCAGCAGTTACGGGCGGGGGGCCAGTATGGATGAGCAGTTCTTC
TRBV4-2	TRBD2	NA	TRBJ2-5	CASSQPPRRGREETQYF	TGTGCCAGCAGCCAACCCCCGAGGCGGGGGAGGGAAGAGACCCAGTACTTC
TRBV6-5	NA	NA	TRBJ2-2	CASSYSISRDTGELFF	TGTGCCAGCAGTTACTCGATTTCCAGGGACACCGGGGAGCTGTTTTTT
TRBV5-1	TRBD1	many	TRBJ1-2	CASGGTGGDSYTF	TGCGCCAGCGGCGGGACAGGGGGCGATAGCTACACCTTC
TRBV5-1	NA	few	TRBJ2-5	CASSLQGPETQYF	TGCGCCAGCAGCTTGCAGGGTCCAGAGACCCAGTACTTC
TRBV24-1	TRBD1	few	TRBJ2-3	CATSDLQGDSTDTQYF	TGTGCCACCAGTGATTTGCAGGGGGATTCCACAGATACGCAGTATTTT
TRBV24-1	NA	few	TRBJ2-1	CATSESGRGIGEQFF	TGTGCCACCAGCGAAAGCGGCAGGGGAATTGGGGAGCAGTTCTTC
TRBV27	TRBD2	NA	TRBJ2-1	CASSEGLAGDPFF	TGTGCCAGCAGTGAGGGACTAGCGGGGGATCCGTTCTTC
TRBV13	NA	NA	TRBJ2-7	CASSFAGSYEQYF	TGTGCCAGCAGCTTCGCGGGGAGCTACGAGCAGTACTTC
TRBV10-2	TRBD2	few	TRBJ2-7	CASGPGGLWEQYF	TGCGCCAGCGGGCCGGGGGGGCTATGGGAGCAGTACTTC
TRBV2	NA	NA	TRBJ2-5	CASSDRGPETQYF	TGTGCCAGCAGTGATCGGGGTCCGGAGACCCAGTACTTC
TRBV7-9	NA	few	TRBJ1-4	CASSSTGSGEKLFF	TGTGCCAGCAGCTCGACAGGCTCGGGTGAAAAACTGTTTTTT
TRBV9	NA	many	TRBJ2-5	CASSVGLEQETQYF	TGTGCCAGCAGCGTAGGACTGGAACAAGAGACCCAGTACTTC
TRBV27	NA	many	TRBJ1-5	CASSLLQGNQPQHF	TGTGCCAGCAGTTTATTACAGGGCAATCAGCCCCAGCATTTT
TRBV19	TRBD2	few	TRBJ2-7	CASRTSVGEYEQYF	TGTGCCAGCCGGACTAGCGTGGGGGAATACGAGCAGTACTTC
TRBV12-3/TRBV12-4	NA	many	TRBJ2-7	CASSQGQTREQYF	TGTGCCAGCAGTCAAGGACAGACTAGGGAGCAGTACTTC
TRBV7-9	NA	few	TRBJ1-1	CATLSGSNMNTEAFF	TGTGCCACCCTAAGCGGTTCAAACATGAACACTGAAGCTTTCTTT
TRBV7-9	NA	few	TRBJ1-1	CASSLGVGRANTEAFF	TGTGCCAGCAGCTTAGGGGTTGGAAGGGCAAACACTGAAGCTTTCTTT